The 9 T cell receptor beta chains presented below share a single source sample, sequenced in a study of blood T cells in healthy people across ages. Primed by a sample-barcoded 5' primer and a J-beta primer mix, a second PCR proceeded for about 6 to 12 cycles. TCRdb analysed the 5' RACE reads with MiXCR anew, one entry per CDR3 protein. The profile shows approximately 800,000 distinct CDR3 sequences, 58% of them singletons. Sequencing input: blood. All receptors derive from a man aged 25 to 45 in good health.

The chain carries TRBV6-6 and TRBJ1-2, with D perhaps matching TRBD1 (6 bases). In germline, CDR1 is MNHNY, CDR2 SVGAGI (reference sequence). CDR3 length equals 13 residues. Trimming cost V 0 bases and J 6 bases, with 8 bases left between them. CDR3 sequence (DNA): TGTGCCAGCAGTTACTCGCAGGGGAATGGCTACACCTTC. Translating gives CASSYSQGNGYTF.

The CDR3, as DNA: TGTGCCAGCAGCCTAGGGGCTAGCAGGACCGGGGAGCTGTTTTTT. It is translated as CASSLGASRTGELFF. The rearrangement links TRBV11-2 to TRBJ2-2; D may correspond to TRBD1 or TRBD2 (5 bases each). Germline V gene lookup returns CDR1 SGHAT and CDR2 FQNNGV. Trimming removed 5 bases at V and 5 bases at J, with 15 bases between. The CDR3 has 15 residues.

The chain has TRBV7-9 and TRBJ1-2; no firm D call. The CDR3 covers 12 residues. The germline V and J ends were trimmed by 1 base and 6 bases, with 6 bases remaining between them. Germline-derived CDR1 and CDR2 are SEHNR and FQNEAQ (reference sequence). This CDR3 is CASSLVKNGYTF. The DNA of the CDR3 is TGTGCCAGCAGCTTAGTAAAGAATGGCTACACCTTC.

The gene calls are TRBV9 and TRBJ2-7, with a possible D match to TRBD2 (5 bases). CDR3 length equals 12 residues. Germline V gives CDR1 SGDLS, CDR2 YYNGEE. The V end was cut by 6 bases, the J end by 6 bases, with 13 bases between. CDR3 DNA sequence: TGTGCCAGCACCTCGGGGTCGGGCGAGCAGTACTTC. Protein sequence: CASTSGSGEQYF.

This clonotype was found a few times. The chain is built from TRBV14 and TRBJ1-2, with a weak D call TRBD1 (6 bases). CDR1 and CDR2 from the germline V gene are SGHDN and FVKESK. The ends were cut back, 4 bases at V and 8 bases at J, with 29 bases in the middle. The CDR3 sequence is 18 residues long. The DNA for the CDR3 is TGTGCCAGCAGCCCCACGTGGACAGCCGGGAGTATCCGACGGGGCTACACCTTC. Its protein product is CASSPTWTAGSIRRGYTF.

The V call is TRBV7-2, the J call TRBJ2-5, with 12 bases identical to TRBD2. The germline gives CDR1 SGHTA, CDR2 FQGNSA. The CDR3 has 14 residues. Germline trimming cut 4 bases from V and 9 bases from J; bases unmatched to any gene: 6. The CDR3 nucleotides read TGTGCCAGCAGCTCACTAGCGGGAGGTCCGGCCCAGTACTTC. Translated, it gives CASSSLAGGPAQYF.

This clonotype has only a few counts. This chain joins TRBV13 and TRBJ2-5; TRBD1 aligns across 7 bases. The tail of the sequence fits TRBJ2-7 better, so the J call may be wrong. Germline V gene sequence: CDR1 PRHDT, CDR2 FYEKMQ (reference sequence). The CDR3 length is 14 residues. Here the CDR3 DNA reads TGTGCCAGCAGGCCTGGACAGGCCCCTACCGAGCAGTACTTC. Protein product: CASRPGQAPTEQYF.

The V gene is TRBV29-1, the J gene TRBJ2-5; a possible D gene is TRBD2 (6 bases). This CDR3 is built from 12 residues. V shed 3 bases and J shed 5 bases, with 10 bases lying between them. Germline loops: CDR1 SQVTM, CDR2 ANQGSEA. The CDR3 protein is CSVEHGRETQYF. The DNA for the CDR3 is TGCAGCGTTGAGCATGGGAGGGAGACCCAGTACTTC. The entire variable domain, with the rest obtained from reference TRBV29-1 and TRBJ2-5, is as follows: SAVISQKPSRDICQRGTSLTIQCQVDSQVTMMFWYRQQPGQSLTLIATANQGSEATYESGFVIDKFPISRPNLTFSTLTVSNMSPEDSSIYLCSVEHGRETQYFGPGTRLLVL.

This chain connects TRBV20-1 to TRBJ2-5; 12 bases are shared with TRBD2. With 5 bases clipped from V and 11 bases from J, the junction kept 9 bases outside the gene matches. This CDR3 is built from 13 residues. Per germline, CDR1 DFQATT and CDR2 SNEGSKA (reference sequence). As DNA, the CDR3 is TGCAGTGCTGCTAGCGGGAGGGCGGGGGAGCAGTACTTC. Its protein product is CSAASGRAGEQYF.